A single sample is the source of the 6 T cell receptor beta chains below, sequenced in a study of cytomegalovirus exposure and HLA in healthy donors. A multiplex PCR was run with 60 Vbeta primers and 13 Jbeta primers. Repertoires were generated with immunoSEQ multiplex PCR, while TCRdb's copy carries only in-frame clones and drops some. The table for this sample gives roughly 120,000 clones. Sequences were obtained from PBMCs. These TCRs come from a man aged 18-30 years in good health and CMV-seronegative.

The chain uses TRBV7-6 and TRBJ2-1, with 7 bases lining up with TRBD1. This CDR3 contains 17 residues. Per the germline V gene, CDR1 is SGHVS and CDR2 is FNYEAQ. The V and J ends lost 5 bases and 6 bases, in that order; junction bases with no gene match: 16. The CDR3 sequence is CASSIVHRGKGLNEQFF. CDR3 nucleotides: TGTGCCAGCAGCATCGTTCACAGGGGTAAAGGGCTCAATGAGCAGTTCTTC.

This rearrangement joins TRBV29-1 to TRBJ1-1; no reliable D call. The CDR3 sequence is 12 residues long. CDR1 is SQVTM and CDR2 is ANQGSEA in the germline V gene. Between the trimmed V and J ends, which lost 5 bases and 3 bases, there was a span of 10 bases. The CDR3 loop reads CSVLKGDTEAFF. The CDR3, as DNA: TGCAGCGTTCTAAAGGGAGACACTGAAGCTTTCTTT. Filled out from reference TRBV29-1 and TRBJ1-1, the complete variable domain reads SAVISQKPSRDICQRGTSLTIQCQVDSQVTMMFWYRQQPGQSLTLIATANQGSEATYESGFVIDKFPISRPNLTFSTLTVSNMSPEDSSIYLCSVLKGDTEAFFGQGTRLTVV.

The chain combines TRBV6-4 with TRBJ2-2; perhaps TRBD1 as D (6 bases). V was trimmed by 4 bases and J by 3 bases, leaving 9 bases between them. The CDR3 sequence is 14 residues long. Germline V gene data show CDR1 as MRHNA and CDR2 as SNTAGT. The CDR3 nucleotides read TGTGCCAGCAGTGCCAACAGGGACACCGGGGAGCTGTTTTTT. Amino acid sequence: CASSANRDTGELFF.

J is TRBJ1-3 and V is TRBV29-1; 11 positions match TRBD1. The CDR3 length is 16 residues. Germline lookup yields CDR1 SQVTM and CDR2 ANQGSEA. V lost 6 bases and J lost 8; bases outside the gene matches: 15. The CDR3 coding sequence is TGCAGCGTCCTCCCCAGGACAGGGGGCGCGGGGGACACCATATATTTT. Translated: CSVLPRTGGAGDTIYF. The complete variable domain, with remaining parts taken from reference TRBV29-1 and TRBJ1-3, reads SAVISQKPSRDICQRGTSLTIQCQVDSQVTMMFWYRQQPGQSLTLIATANQGSEATYESGFVIDKFPISRPNLTFSTLTVSNMSPEDSSIYLCSVLPRTGGAGDTIYFGEGSWLTVV.

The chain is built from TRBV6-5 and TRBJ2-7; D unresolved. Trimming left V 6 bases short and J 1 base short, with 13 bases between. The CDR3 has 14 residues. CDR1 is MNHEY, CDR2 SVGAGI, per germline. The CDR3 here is CASSQLHTSYEQYF. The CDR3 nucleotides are TGTGCCAGCAGCCAACTACACACTTCCTACGAGCAGTACTTC.

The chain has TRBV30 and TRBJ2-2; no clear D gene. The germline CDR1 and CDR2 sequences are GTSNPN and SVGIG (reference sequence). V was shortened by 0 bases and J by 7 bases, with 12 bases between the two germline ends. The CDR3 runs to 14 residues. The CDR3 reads CAWSVRSFHGELFF. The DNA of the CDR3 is TGTGCCTGGAGTGTAAGGAGTTTCCACGGGGAGCTGTTTTTT.